Below are 8 T cell receptor beta chains sequenced from a single sample in a study of T cell repertoires in MIS-A myocarditis. Generated by immunoSEQ multiplex PCR, the TCRdb table keeps only in-frame clones and is missing some. The repertoire has about 15,000 clones, 74% of them found once; the top ten carry approximately 62%. Sequencing was performed on left ventricle heart tissue obtained at autopsy. Receptors were obtained from a man younger than 35 with fulminant myocarditis from multisystem inflammatory syndrome in adults (MIS-A) after COVID-19.

Only one count was recorded for this clone. This same CDR3 is encoded by further DNA sequences in the sample. The V gene is TRBV5-1, the J gene TRBJ2-2, with 7 positions matching TRBD1. Germline values: CDR1 SGHRS, CDR2 YFSETQ. After removal of 4 bases from V and 4 bases from J, the junction contained 10 bases not matched to a gene. This CDR3 spans 16 amino acids. The CDR3 reads CASSPHRDRSTGELFF. The CDR3 region has the DNA TGCGCCAGCAGCCCCCACCGGGACAGAAGCACCGGGGAGCTGTTTTTT.

The V gene is TRBV6-1, the J gene TRBJ1-5; D is unresolved. The ends were cut back, 0 bases at V and 2 bases at J, with 8 bases in the middle. Germline-derived CDR1 and CDR2 are MNHNS and SASEGT. This CDR3 region has 15 residues. CDR3 nucleotide sequence: TGTGCCAGCAGTGAAGCCTTGGAGGGCAATCAGCCCCAGCATTTT. It translates to CASSEALEGNQPQHF.

J is TRBJ2-5 and V is TRBV11-2, with 9 nucleotides matching TRBD2. V dropped 4 bases and J dropped 2; count of bases not matched to a gene: 2. CDR1 is SGHAT, CDR2 FQNNGV, per germline. This CDR3 region has 14 residues. CDR3 residues: CASSSAGGQETQYF. The CDR3 DNA reads as TGTGCCAGCAGCTCAGCGGGGGGACAAGAGACCCAGTACTTC.

The chain has TRBV4-1 and TRBJ2-2, with D possibly TRBD1 on 6 matching bases. The V gene lost 4 bases and the J gene lost 7 bases, with 16 bases spanning the gap. Germline CDR1 and CDR2: MGHRA and YSYEKL. CDR3 length equals 15 residues. The CDR3, as DNA: TGCGCCAGCAGCCGGGGACAAGGTGGTGACGGGGAGCTGTTTTTT. This codes for CASSRGQGGDGELFF.

This chain connects TRBV13 to TRBJ1-3; 8 bases line up with TRBD1. The CDR3 covers 18 residues. With V trimmed by 1 base and J by 3 bases, 11 bases remained unmatched. Germline CDR1 and CDR2: PRHDT and FYEKMQ (reference sequence). CDR3 nucleotide sequence: TGTGCCAGCAGCTTAGAGGCAGGGGGCGCAAAGAGTGGAAACACCATATATTTT. Encoded protein: CASSLEAGGAKSGNTIYF.

V usage is TRBV9 and J usage is TRBJ1-1; no definite D call. There are 13 residues in the CDR3. Deletions cut 0 bases from V and 4 bases from J, with 7 bases between. Germline V lookup: CDR1 SGDLS, CDR2 YYNGEE. This CDR3 reads CASSVGVGTEAFF. For the CDR3, the DNA is TGTGCCAGCAGCGTAGGAGTAGGCACTGAAGCTTTCTTT.

In this sample, this clone turned up once. This chain joins TRBV15 and TRBJ2-6, with TRBD2 matching 8 bases. CDR1 is LNHNV and CDR2 is YYDKDF in the germline V gene (reference sequence). The CDR3 runs 18 residues. V lost 5 bases to trimming and J lost 0 bases; unmatched junction nucleotides: 9. The CDR3, as DNA: TGTGCCACCAGCTTCGGACTAGCCGTAAGCTCTGGGGCCAACGTCCTGACTTTC. Its protein is CATSFGLAVSSGANVLTF. Full variable domain (outside the CDR3, taken from reference TRBV15 and TRBJ2-6): DAMVIQNPRYQVTQFGKPVTLSCSQTLNHNVMYWYQQKSSQAPKLLFHYYDKDFNNEADTPDNFQSRRPNTSFCFLDIRSPGLGDTAMYLCATSFGLAVSSGANVLTFGAGSRLTVL.

Only a few counts were recorded for this clone. This chain joins TRBV6-1 and TRBJ2-3; unclear D gene. Germline CDR1 MNHNS, CDR2 SASEGT. The V end lost 0 bases, the J end lost 1 base, and 8 bases lay between the germline ends. This CDR3 spans 15 amino acids. CDR3 residues: CASSEAVSGTDTQYF. Here the CDR3 DNA reads TGTGCCAGCAGTGAAGCCGTAAGCGGCACAGATACGCAGTATTTT.